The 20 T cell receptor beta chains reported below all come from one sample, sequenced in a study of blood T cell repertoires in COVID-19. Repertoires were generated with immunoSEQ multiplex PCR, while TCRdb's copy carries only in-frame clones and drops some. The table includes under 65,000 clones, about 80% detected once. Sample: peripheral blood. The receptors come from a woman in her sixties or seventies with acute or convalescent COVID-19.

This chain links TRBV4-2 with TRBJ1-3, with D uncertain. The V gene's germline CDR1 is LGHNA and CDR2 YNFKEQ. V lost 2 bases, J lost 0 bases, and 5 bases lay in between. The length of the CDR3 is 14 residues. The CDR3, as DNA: TGTGCCAGCAGCCAATCAAACTCTGGAAACACCATATATTTT. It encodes CASSQSNSGNTIYF.

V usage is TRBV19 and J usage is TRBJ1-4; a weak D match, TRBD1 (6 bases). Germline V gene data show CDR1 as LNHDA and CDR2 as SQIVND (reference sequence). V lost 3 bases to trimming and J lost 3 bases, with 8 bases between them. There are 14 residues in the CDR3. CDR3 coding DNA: TGTGCCAGTAGTATGGGGGCGCCTAATGAAAAACTGTTTTTT. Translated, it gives CASSMGAPNEKLFF.

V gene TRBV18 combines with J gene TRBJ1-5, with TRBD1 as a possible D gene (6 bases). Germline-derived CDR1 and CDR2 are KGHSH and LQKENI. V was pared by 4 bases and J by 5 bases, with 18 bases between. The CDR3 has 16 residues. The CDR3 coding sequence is TGTGCCAGCTCACAGGAGATGGGGGGGCAGGATCAGCCCCAGCATTTT. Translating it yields CASSQEMGGQDQPQHF.

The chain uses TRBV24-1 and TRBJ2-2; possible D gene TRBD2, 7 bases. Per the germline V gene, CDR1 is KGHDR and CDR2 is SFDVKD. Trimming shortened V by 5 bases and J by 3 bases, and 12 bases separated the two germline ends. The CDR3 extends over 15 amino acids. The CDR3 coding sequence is TGTGCCACCAGTGGGGGGGGCGTATACACCGGGGAGCTGTTTTTT. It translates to CATSGGGVYTGELFF.

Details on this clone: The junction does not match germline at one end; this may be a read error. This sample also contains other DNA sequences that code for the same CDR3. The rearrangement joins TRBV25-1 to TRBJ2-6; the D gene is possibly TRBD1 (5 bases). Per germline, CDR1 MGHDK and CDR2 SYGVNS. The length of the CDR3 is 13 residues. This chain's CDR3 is CATQEVGANVLTF. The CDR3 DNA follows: TGTGCCACTCAGGAAGTTGGGGCCAACGTTCTGACTTTC.

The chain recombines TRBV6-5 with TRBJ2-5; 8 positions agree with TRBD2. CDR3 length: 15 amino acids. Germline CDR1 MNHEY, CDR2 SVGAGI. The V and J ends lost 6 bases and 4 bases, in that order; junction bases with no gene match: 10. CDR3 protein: CASSASGLVRETQYF. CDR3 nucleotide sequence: TGTGCCAGCAGCGCGTCGGGACTAGTGCGAGAGACCCAGTACTTC.

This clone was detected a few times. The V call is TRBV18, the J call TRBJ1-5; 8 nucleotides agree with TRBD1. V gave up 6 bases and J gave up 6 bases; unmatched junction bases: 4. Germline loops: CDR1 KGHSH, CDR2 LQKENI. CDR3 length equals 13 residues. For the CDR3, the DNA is TGTGCCAGCTCTCAGACAGGGGTTCAGCCCCAGCATTTT. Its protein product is CASSQTGVQPQHF. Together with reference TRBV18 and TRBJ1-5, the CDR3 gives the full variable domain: NAGVMQNPRHLVRRRGQEARLRCSPMKGHSHVYWYRQLPEEGLKFMVYLQKENIIDESGMPKERFSAEFPKEGPSILRIQQVVRGDSAAYFCASSQTGVQPQHFGDGTRLSIL.

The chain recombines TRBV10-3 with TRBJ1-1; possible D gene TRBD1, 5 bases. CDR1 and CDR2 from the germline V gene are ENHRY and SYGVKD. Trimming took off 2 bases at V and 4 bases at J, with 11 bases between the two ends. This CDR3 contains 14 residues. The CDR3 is CAISEGAHSTEAFF. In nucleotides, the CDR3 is TGTGCCATCAGTGAGGGGGCACATTCCACTGAAGCTTTCTTT.

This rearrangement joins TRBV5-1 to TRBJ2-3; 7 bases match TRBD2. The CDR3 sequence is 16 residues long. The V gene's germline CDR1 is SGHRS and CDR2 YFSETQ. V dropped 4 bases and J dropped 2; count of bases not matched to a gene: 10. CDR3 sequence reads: CASSTQVAGTTDTQYF. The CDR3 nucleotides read TGCGCCAGCAGCACGCAGGTAGCGGGTACCACAGATACGCAGTATTTT.

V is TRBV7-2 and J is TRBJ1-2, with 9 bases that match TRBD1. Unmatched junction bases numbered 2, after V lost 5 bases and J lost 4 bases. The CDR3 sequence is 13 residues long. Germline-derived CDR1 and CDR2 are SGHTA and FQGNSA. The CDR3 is CASSQDRGYGYTF. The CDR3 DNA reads TGTGCCAGCAGCCAGGACAGGGGCTATGGCTACACCTTC.

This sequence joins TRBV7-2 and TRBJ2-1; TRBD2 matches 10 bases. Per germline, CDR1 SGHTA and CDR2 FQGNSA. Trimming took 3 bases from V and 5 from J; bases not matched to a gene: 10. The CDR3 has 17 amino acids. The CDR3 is CASSLRGRTSGNNEQFF. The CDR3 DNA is TGTGCCAGCAGCTTGCGTGGCCGGACTAGCGGAAACAATGAGCAGTTCTTC.

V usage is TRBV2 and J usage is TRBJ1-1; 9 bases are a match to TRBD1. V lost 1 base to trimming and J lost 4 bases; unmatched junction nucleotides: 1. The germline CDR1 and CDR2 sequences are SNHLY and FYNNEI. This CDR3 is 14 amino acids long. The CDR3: CASSEGQGVTEAFF. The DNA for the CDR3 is TGTGCCAGCAGTGAAGGACAGGGGGTCACTGAAGCTTTCTTT. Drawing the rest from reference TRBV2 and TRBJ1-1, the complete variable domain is EPEVTQTPSHQVTQMGQEVILRCVPISNHLYFYWYRQILGQKVEFLVSFYNNEISEKSEIFDDQFSVERPDGSNFTLKIRSTKLEDSAMYFCASSEGQGVTEAFFGQGTRLTVV.

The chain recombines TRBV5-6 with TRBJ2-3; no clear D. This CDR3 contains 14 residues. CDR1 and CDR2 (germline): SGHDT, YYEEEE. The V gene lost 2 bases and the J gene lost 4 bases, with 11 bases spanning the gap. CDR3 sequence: CASSLFQDSDTQYF. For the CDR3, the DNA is TGTGCCAGCAGCTTATTTCAGGATTCAGATACGCAGTATTTT.

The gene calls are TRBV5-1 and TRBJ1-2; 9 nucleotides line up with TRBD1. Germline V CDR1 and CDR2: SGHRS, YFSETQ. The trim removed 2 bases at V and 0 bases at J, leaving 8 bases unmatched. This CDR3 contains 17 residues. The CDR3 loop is CASSFGTGPGANYGYTF. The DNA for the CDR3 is TGCGCCAGCAGCTTTGGGACAGGGCCGGGAGCTAACTATGGCTACACCTTC.

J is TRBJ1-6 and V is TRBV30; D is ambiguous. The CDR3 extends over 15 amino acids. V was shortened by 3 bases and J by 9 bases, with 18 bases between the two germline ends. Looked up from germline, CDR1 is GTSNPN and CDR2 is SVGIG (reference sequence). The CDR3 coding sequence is TGTGCCTGGAGCCCCCCCGGGGTTTGGAGTTCACCCCTCCACTTT. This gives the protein CAWSPPGVWSSPLHF.

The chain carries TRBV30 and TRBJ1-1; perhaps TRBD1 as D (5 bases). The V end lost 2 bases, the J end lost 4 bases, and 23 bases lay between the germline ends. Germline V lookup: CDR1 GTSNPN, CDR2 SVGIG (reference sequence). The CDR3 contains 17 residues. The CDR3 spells CAWSPTNFGGGATEAFF. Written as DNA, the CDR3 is TGTGCCTGGAGTCCGACCAACTTCGGCGGAGGGGCCACTGAAGCTTTCTTT.

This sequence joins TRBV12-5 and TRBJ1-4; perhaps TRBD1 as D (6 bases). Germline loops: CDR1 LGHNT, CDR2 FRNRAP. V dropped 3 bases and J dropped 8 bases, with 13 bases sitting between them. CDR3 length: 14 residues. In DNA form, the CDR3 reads TGTGCTAGTGGTTTATCGGGGGGCAACGAAAAACTGTTTTTT. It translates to CASGLSGGNEKLFF.

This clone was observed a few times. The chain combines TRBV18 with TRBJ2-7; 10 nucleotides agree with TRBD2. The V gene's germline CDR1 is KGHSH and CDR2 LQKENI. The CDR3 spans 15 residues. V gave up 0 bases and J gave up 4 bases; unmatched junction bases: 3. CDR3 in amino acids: CASSPPELAGYEQYF. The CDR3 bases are TGTGCCAGCTCACCACCTGAACTAGCGGGGTACGAGCAGTACTTC.

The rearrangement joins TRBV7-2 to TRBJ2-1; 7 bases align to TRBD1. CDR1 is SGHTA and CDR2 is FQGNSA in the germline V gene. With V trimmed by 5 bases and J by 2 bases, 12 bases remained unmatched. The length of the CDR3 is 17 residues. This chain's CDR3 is CASSQGVLAQAYNEQFF. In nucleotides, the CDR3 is TGTGCCAGCAGCCAGGGGGTTTTGGCCCAAGCCTACAATGAGCAGTTCTTC.

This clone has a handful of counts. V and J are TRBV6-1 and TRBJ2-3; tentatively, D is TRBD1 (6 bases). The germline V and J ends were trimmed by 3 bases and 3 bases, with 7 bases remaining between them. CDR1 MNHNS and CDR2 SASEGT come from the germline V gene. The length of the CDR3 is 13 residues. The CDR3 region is CASSDTGTDTQYF. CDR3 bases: TGTGCCAGCAGTGATACAGGGACAGATACGCAGTATTTT.